The sequence of this T cell receptor (beta chain) was determined in a study of OX40 agonist ivuxolimab in advanced cancers. Sequencing used immunoSEQ multiplex PCR; TCRdb keeps in-frame clones, though not all of them. This table has 35,000 to 45,000 clones, 65% to 90% appearing once. V lost 4 bases and J 3 bases, leaving 10 bases between the germline ends. There are 14 residues in the CDR3. Germline CDR1 and CDR2: MNHEY and SMNVEV (reference sequence). The receptor was isolated from an adult with an advanced solid tumor such as melanoma, head and neck, liver or kidney cancer. The rearrangement joins TRBV27 to TRBJ1-5; no reliable D call. The input for sequencing was CD4+ or CD8+ T cells sorted from blood, taken in a trial of the OX40 agonist ivuxolimab. In DNA, the CDR3 is TGTGCCAGCAGTTCGACCGGCCCCAATCAGCCCCAGCATTTT. Amino acids: CASSSTGPNQPQHF.